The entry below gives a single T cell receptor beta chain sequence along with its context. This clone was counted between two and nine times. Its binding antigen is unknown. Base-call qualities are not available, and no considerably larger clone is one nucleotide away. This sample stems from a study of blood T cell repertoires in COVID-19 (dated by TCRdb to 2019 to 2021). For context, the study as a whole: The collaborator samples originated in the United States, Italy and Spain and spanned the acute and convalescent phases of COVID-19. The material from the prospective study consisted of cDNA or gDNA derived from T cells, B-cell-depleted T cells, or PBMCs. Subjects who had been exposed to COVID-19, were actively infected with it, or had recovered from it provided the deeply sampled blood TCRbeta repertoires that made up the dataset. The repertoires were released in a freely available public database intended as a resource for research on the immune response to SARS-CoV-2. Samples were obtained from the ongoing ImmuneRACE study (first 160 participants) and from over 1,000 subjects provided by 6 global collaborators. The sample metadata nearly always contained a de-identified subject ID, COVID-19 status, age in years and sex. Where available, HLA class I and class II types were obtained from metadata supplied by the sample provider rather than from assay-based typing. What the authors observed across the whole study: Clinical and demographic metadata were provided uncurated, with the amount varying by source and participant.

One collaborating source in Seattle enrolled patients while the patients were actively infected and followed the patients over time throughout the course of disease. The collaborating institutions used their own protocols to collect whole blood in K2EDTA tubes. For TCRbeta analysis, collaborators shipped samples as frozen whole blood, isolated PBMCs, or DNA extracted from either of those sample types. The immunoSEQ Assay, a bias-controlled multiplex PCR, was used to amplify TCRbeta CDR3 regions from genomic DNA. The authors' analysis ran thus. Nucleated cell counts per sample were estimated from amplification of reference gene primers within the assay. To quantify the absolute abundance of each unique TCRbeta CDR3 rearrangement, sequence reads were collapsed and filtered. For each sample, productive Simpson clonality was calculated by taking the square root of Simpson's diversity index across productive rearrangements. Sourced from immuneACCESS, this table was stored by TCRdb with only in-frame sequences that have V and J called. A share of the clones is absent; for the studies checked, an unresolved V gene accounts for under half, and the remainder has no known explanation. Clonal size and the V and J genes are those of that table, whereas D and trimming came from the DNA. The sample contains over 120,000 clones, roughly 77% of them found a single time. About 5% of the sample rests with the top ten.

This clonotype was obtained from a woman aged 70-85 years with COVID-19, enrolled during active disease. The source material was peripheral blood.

For the CDR3, the sequence is CASSRASDTGELFF. The sequenced DNA: TGTGCCAGTTCGAGGGCCTCTGACACCGGGGAGCTGTTTTTT. The V gene is TRBV7-8 and the J gene is TRBJ2-2; the D gene is perhaps TRBD2, on 5 matching bases. Based on the germline V gene, the CDR1 and CDR2 sequences are SGHVS and FQNEAQ. Reading from cysteine to phenylalanine, the CDR3 counts 14 amino acids. Only the CDR3 portion is preserved as DNA: 42 bases, with reading frame beginning at the first base. The junction carries 14 bases between V and J, which are trimmed by 9 bases and 3 bases respectively.